A selection of T cell receptor beta chains follows, all from one sample in a study of beta chain features in type 1 diabetes. Measured with immunoSEQ multiplex PCR; TCRdb has only the in-frame clones, and not every one. The data contain approximately 730,000 clones, around an eighth of them singletons. Material for sequencing was naive CD4+ T cells from blood. The receptor source for this set is a man aged 18 to 30 with type 1 diabetes. Both conserved end residues are part of each CDR3. The D gene is left open where the match is weak. Clone size is stated in some rows and not others, as once, few, many or a class when expanded.

j_call	clone_size	d_call	v_call	cdr3_aa	cdr3_nt
TRBJ2-3	few	-	TRBV10-3	CAISESSGIGTDTQYF	TGTGCCATCAGTGAGTCTTCGGGGATAGGAACAGATACGCAGTATTTT
TRBJ2-4	-	TRBD1	TRBV5-1	CASSLERGRGAKNIQYF	TGCGCCAGCAGCTTAGAAAGGGGGCGAGGAGCCAAAAACATTCAGTACTTC
TRBJ1-5	few	-	TRBV7-9	CASSGGGNQPQHF	TGTGCCAGCAGTGGGGGGGGCAATCAGCCCCAGCATTTT
TRBJ1-3	-	TRBD1	TRBV7-9	CASSVGTGAGNTIYF	TGTGCCAGCAGCGTCGGGACAGGGGCTGGAAACACCATATATTTT
TRBJ2-2	-	-	TRBV25-1	CASSEFSGGSGELFF	TGTGCCAGCAGTGAATTCTCCGGGGGCTCCGGGGAGCTGTTTTTT
TRBJ1-2	few	-	TRBV30	CAWSEYNYGYTF	TGTGCCTGGAGTGAGTACAACTATGGCTACACCTTC
TRBJ1-1	-	-	TRBV7-9	CASSFHSENTEAFF	TGTGCCAGCAGCTTCCATTCAGAGAACACTGAAGCTTTCTTT
TRBJ2-5	few	-	TRBV30	CAWSVQGLRGGVTQYF	TGTGCCTGGAGTGTACAGGGACTCAGGGGGGGCGTGACCCAGTACTTC
TRBJ2-4	few	-	TRBV4-2	CASSQDSGRQENIQYF	TGTGCCAGCAGCCAAGATTCCGGCAGGCAGGAAAACATTCAGTACTTC
TRBJ2-3	few	-	TRBV7-9	CASSLEALGYLRYF	TGTGCCAGCAGCTTAGAGGCACTGGGGTATCTTCGGTATTTT
TRBJ2-7	-	TRBD1	TRBV11-2	CASSLGRDSRYYEQYF	TGTGCCAGCAGCCTAGGCCGGGACAGCCGTTACTACGAGCAGTACTTC
TRBJ2-3	few	TRBD1	TRBV9	CASSAGTVTDTQYF	TGTGCCAGCAGCGCCGGGACAGTCACAGATACGCAGTATTTT
TRBJ2-3	few	-	TRBV13	CASSLRGIENTDTQYF	TGTGCCAGCAGCTTACGGGGGATAGAAAACACAGATACGCAGTATTTT
TRBJ2-2	few	TRBD1	TRBV11-3	CASSLGQGDTGELFF	TGTGCCAGCAGCTTAGGACAGGGGGATACCGGGGAGCTGTTTTTT
TRBJ1-5	-	-	TRBV6-5	CASSYSVWEPQHF	TGTGCCAGCAGTTACTCGGTTTGGGAGCCCCAGCATTTT
TRBJ2-5	-	-	TRBV5-1	CASSRDRTQETQYF	TGCGCCAGCAGCAGGGACCGGACCCAAGAGACCCAGTACTTC
TRBJ1-2	-	-	TRBV2	CASTMRQGTREDGYTF	TGTGCCAGCACCATGAGGCAGGGGACCCGGGAGGATGGCTACACCTTC
TRBJ2-1	-	TRBD1	TRBV30	CAWSLGQGYNEQFF	TGTGCCTGGAGCCTAGGACAGGGCTACAATGAGCAGTTCTTC
TRBJ1-4	few	-	TRBV6-1	CASTPGGIGEKLFF	TGTGCCAGCACCCCGGGAGGGATAGGAGAAAAACTGTTTTTT
TRBJ2-1	-	TRBD2	TRBV2	CASSEASGGYNEQFF	TGTGCCAGCAGTGAAGCTAGCGGGGGGTACAATGAGCAGTTCTTC
TRBJ1-2	few	TRBD1	TRBV30	CAWSGQGLGGYTF	TGTGCCTGGAGTGGACAGGGGCTTGGTGGCTACACCTTC
TRBJ2-1	-	-	TRBV4-1	CASSQGTLSNEQFF	TGCGCCAGCAGCCAAGGAACCCTCAGCAATGAGCAGTTCTTC
TRBJ2-1	few	-	TRBV5-1	CASTLDINSYNEQFF	TGCGCCAGCACCCTGGACATAAACTCCTACAATGAGCAGTTCTTC
TRBJ1-1	few	TRBD1	TRBV6-1	CASSLLDRDTEAFF	TGTGCCAGCAGTCTCTTGGACAGGGACACTGAAGCTTTCTTT
TRBJ2-5	few	-	TRBV6-5	CASRQLGAETQYF	TGTGCCAGCAGACAACTAGGTGCGGAGACCCAGTACTTC
TRBJ2-7	-	-	TRBV20-1	CSADSAYEQYF	TGCAGTGCTGATTCAGCCTACGAGCAGTACTTC
TRBJ2-7	few	-	TRBV28	CASNTHGGGYEQYF	TGTGCCAGCAACACTCACGGGGGAGGTTACGAGCAGTACTTC
TRBJ2-1	-	-	TRBV4-2	CASSQKQFDNEQFF	TGTGCCAGCAGCCAAAAACAATTCGACAATGAGCAGTTCTTC
TRBJ2-3	few	-	TRBV25-1	CASSEYNTQYF	TGTGCCAGCAGTGAATATAATACGCAGTATTTT
TRBJ2-1	-	-	TRBV30	CAWSVRRTPPGNEQFF	TGTGCCTGGAGTGTACGACGGACACCGCCCGGGAATGAGCAGTTCTTC
TRBJ2-1	-	-	TRBV4-1	CASSGIGGQTYYNEQFF	TGCGCCAGCAGCGGAATTGGGGGGCAAACTTACTACAATGAGCAGTTCTTC
TRBJ2-1	few	-	TRBV5-6	CASSFVVNEQFF	TGTGCCAGCAGCTTCGTTGTCAATGAGCAGTTCTTC
TRBJ1-5	-	-	TRBV27	CASRVGGLSNQPQHF	TGTGCCAGCAGGGTTGGGGGATTGAGCAATCAGCCCCAGCATTTT
TRBJ1-2	few	TRBD1	TRBV4-1	CASSQVGGGYGYTF	TGCGCCAGCAGCCAAGTAGGGGGCGGCTATGGCTACACCTTC
TRBJ1-1	few	-	TRBV2	CASSEDRLNTEAFF	TGTGCCAGCAGTGAAGACAGGTTGAACACTGAAGCTTTCTTT
TRBJ1-1	-	TRBD1	TRBV29-1	CSAQGANTEAFF	TGCAGCGCACAGGGGGCTAACACTGAAGCTTTCTTT
TRBJ2-7	few	-	TRBV2	CASSGGRAYEQYF	TGTGCCAGTTCCGGGGGCCGTGCCTACGAGCAGTACTTC
TRBJ1-1	few	TRBD1	TRBV5-4	CASSTRTGLTEAFF	TGTGCCAGCAGCACGAGGACAGGGCTCACTGAAGCTTTCTTT
TRBJ2-1	few	-	TRBV27	CASSAGWYNEQFF	TGTGCCAGCAGCGCAGGGTGGTACAATGAGCAGTTCTTC
TRBJ2-1	-	-	TRBV28	CASSFEGGSYNEQFF	TGTGCCAGCAGTTTTGAGGGGGGCTCCTACAATGAGCAGTTCTTC
TRBJ2-5	few	TRBD2	TRBV9	CASSVTSRETQYF	TGTGCCAGCAGCGTGACTAGCAGAGAGACCCAGTACTTC
TRBJ1-5	-	-	TRBV19	CASKREGLAGDQPQHF	TGTGCCAGTAAGAGGGAGGGTCTCGCGGGTGATCAGCCCCAGCATTTT
TRBJ2-3	-	-	TRBV9	CASSVAGRSTDTQYF	TGTGCCAGCAGCGTAGCGGGCAGGTCGACAGATACGCAGTATTTT
TRBJ1-4	few	-	TRBV9	CASSEEDRQFEKLFF	TGTGCCAGCAGCGAAGAAGACAGGCAGTTCGAAAAACTGTTTTTT
TRBJ1-3	-	TRBD1	TRBV30	CAWNPTGRSGNTIYF	TGTGCCTGGAACCCGACAGGGAGGTCTGGAAACACCATATATTTT
TRBJ1-1	-	-	TRBV6-6	CASSYAGNTEAFF	TGTGCCAGCAGTTACGCAGGGAACACTGAAGCTTTCTTT
TRBJ2-5	few	-	TRBV5-1	CASSFDSLQETQYF	TGCGCCAGCAGCTTCGACTCACTCCAAGAGACCCAGTACTTC
TRBJ1-1	few	-	TRBV30	CAWSRGTGNTEAFF	TGTGCCTGGAGTAGGGGGACCGGGAACACTGAAGCTTTCTTT
TRBJ2-2	-	-	TRBV30	CAWSKGKRATGELFF	TGTGCCTGGAGTAAGGGGAAGAGAGCGACCGGGGAGCTGTTTTTT
TRBJ2-5	few	TRBD2	TRBV19	CASRSASGGETQYF	TGTGCCAGTAGATCCGCTAGCGGGGGAGAGACCCAGTACTTC
TRBJ1-2	few	-	TRBV15	CATSRDDSNYGYTF	TGTGCCACCAGCAGAGATGACTCTAACTATGGCTACACCTTC
TRBJ2-3	-	TRBD1	TRBV10-3	CAIRPTQGAITDTQYF	TGTGCCATCAGGCCAACTCAGGGGGCGATCACAGATACGCAGTATTTT
TRBJ1-2	-	TRBD1	TRBV29-1	CSVGQGYGYTF	TGCAGCGTTGGACAGGGCTATGGCTACACCTTC
TRBJ2-1	-	-	TRBV7-2	CASSLGGAGEQFF	TGTGCCAGCAGCTTAGGTGGGGCGGGAGAGCAGTTCTTC